These 20 T cell receptor beta chains were sequenced from one sample in a study of graft-versus-host responses after intestinal transplantation. Antigens for these TCRs are unknown. Clones were sequenced by immunoSEQ multiplex PCR, and TCRdb holds only the in-frame ones, with some missing. In the table there are 50,000 to 55,000 clones, 70% to 90% of which are singletons. The source was unstimulated CD4+ T cells sorted from spleen or lymph node cells, collected before transplant. These receptors were obtained from a human donor who was the organ donor for an intestinal transplant.

This clone appeared a few times. CDR3 loop: CASSSPETGLQETQYF. The CDR3 nucleotides are TGTGCCAGCAGCTCGCCGGAGACAGGGCTTCAAGAGACCCAGTACTTC. The gene calls are TRBV7-2 and TRBJ2-5; 7 bases fit TRBD1. Germline CDR1 reads SGHTA; CDR2 reads FQGNSA. The CDR3 spans 16 residues. Germline trimming cut 4 bases from V and 2 bases from J; bases unmatched to any gene: 10.

In regard to this clone: Its ends do not fully match the called genes, so a read error is possible. The J gene is TRBJ2-2, the V gene TRBV30, with 9 bases matching TRBD1. The CDR3 spans 15 residues. CDR1 and CDR2 (germline): GTSNPN, SVGIG (reference sequence). The CDR3 coding sequence is TGTGCCTGGAGGCCGGGGACAGGGAACGCCGGGGAGCTGTTTTTT. It encodes CAWRPGTGNAGELFF.

The chain joins TRBV28 to TRBJ1-1; D is ambiguous. The CDR3 spans 14 residues. Between the trimmed V and J ends, which lost 5 bases and 1 base, there was a span of 11 bases. Germline-derived CDR1 and CDR2 are MDHEN and SYDVKM. The CDR3 DNA reads TGTGCCAGCAGTCCCCTTCAGGAGAACACTGAAGCTTTCTTT. This translates into CASSPLQENTEAFF.

The J gene is TRBJ1-1, the V gene TRBV6-5; 7 bases align to TRBD1. The ends lost 2 bases at V and 1 base at J; junction bases unmatched: 1. CDR3 length: 14 residues. Per germline, CDR1 MNHEY and CDR2 SVGAGI. As DNA, the CDR3 is TGTGCCAGCAGTTACAGGGGGCGGAACACTGAAGCTTTCTTT. Its protein product is CASSYRGRNTEAFF.

The rearrangement joins TRBV5-1 to TRBJ1-1; D uncertain. Germline CDR1 and CDR2: SGHRS and YFSETQ. Trimming left V 5 bases short and J 1 base short, with 9 bases between. The CDR3 sequence is 13 residues long. Written as DNA, the CDR3 is TGCGCCAGCAGGAGAGAGGAGAACACTGAAGCTTTCTTT. Amino acid sequence: CASRREENTEAFF.

The V gene is TRBV28, the J gene TRBJ1-5, with 7 positions matching TRBD1. Trimming cost V 3 bases and J 7 bases; bases outside gene matches: 6. The CDR3 is 14 residues long. Germline lookup yields CDR1 MDHEN and CDR2 SYDVKM. The CDR3 reads CASSFRGGLQPQHF. As DNA, the CDR3 is TGTGCCAGCAGTTTTCGAGGGGGCTTACAGCCCCAGCATTTT.

The chain joins TRBV5-1 to TRBJ2-7; 10 bases align to TRBD1. The CDR3 is made up of 15 amino acids. Looked up from germline, CDR1 is SGHRS and CDR2 is YFSETQ. V shed 4 bases and J 6 bases; nucleotides not matched to a gene: 10. CDR3: CASSETGTGVSEQYF. The CDR3 coding sequence is TGCGCCAGCAGCGAAACCGGGACAGGGGTCTCCGAGCAGTACTTC.

This chain uses TRBV6-6 with TRBJ2-7; D remains ambiguous. This CDR3 has 13 amino acids. Per germline, CDR1 MNHNY and CDR2 SVGAGI (reference sequence). V was shortened by 4 bases and J by 6 bases, with 13 bases between the two germline ends. The chain's CDR3 is CASSFSLGGEQYF. The CDR3 coding sequence is TGTGCCAGCAGTTTCTCCCTAGGCGGCGAGCAGTACTTC.

The chain combines TRBV4-1 with TRBJ2-2; 13 bases agree with TRBD2. The CDR3 extends over 15 amino acids. The V gene's germline CDR1 is MGHRA and CDR2 YSYEKL. V was clipped by 1 base and J by 7 bases; unmatched bases: 0. The CDR3 DNA reads TGCGCCAGCAGCCAAGGACTAGCGGGAGGCGGGGAGCTGTTTTTT. Translation gives CASSQGLAGGGELFF.

The genes are TRBV9 and TRBJ2-2, with D tentatively TRBD1 (6 bases). The CDR3 extends over 13 amino acids. Looked up from germline, CDR1 is SGDLS and CDR2 is YYNGEE. V gave up 6 bases and J gave up 4 bases, with 10 bases separating them. CDR3 bases: TGTGCCAGCACCCCAGGGGCCACCGGGGAGCTGTTTTTT. Its translation is CASTPGATGELFF.

This chain connects TRBV4-1 to TRBJ1-1; TRBD1 agrees at 7 bases. This CDR3 comprises 12 residues. Per the germline V gene, CDR1 is MGHRA and CDR2 is YSYEKL. The trim removed 1 base at V and 11 bases at J, leaving 4 bases unmatched. CDR3 sequence (DNA): TGCGCCAGCAGCCAAGCAGACAGGGTCGCTTTCTTT. Translated: CASSQADRVAFF.

This chain joins TRBV5-6 and TRBJ1-4, with 11 bases identical to TRBD1. After removal of 2 bases from V and 7 bases from J, the junction contained 4 bases not matched to a gene. The CDR3 is made up of 15 amino acids. CDR1 is SGHDT and CDR2 is YYEEEE in the germline V gene. The CDR3 is CASSFIGTGGEKLFF. The DNA of the CDR3 is TGTGCCAGCAGCTTTATCGGGACAGGGGGTGAAAAACTGTTTTTT.

V and J are TRBV7-2 and TRBJ2-7; D is uncertain. V was clipped by 1 base and J by 0 bases, with 10 bases between them. CDR3 length: 15 amino acids. Per the germline V gene, CDR1 is SGHTA and CDR2 is FQGNSA. The CDR3 coding sequence is TGTGCCAGCAGCTTAGAGGCAAGCGTCTCCTACGAGCAGTACTTC. Amino acid sequence: CASSLEASVSYEQYF. Supplemented by reference TRBV7-2 and TRBJ2-7, the full variable domain reads GAGVSQSPSNKVTEKGKDVELRCDPISGHTALYWYRQSLGQGLEFLIYFQGNSAPDKSGLPSDRFSAERTGGSVSTLTIQRTQQEDSAVYLCASSLEASVSYEQYFGPGTRLTVT.

This sequence joins TRBV28 and TRBJ2-7, with 8 positions matching TRBD1. The J segment lost 6 bases and the V segment lost 0 bases, leaving 13 bases of the junction unmatched. CDR1 and CDR2 from the germline V gene are MDHEN and SYDVKM. The length of the CDR3 is 17 residues. The CDR3, as DNA: TGTGCCAGCAGTTTATGGCAGGGGGCCTCCGGGATACGCGAGCAGTACTTC. Residues: CASSLWQGASGIREQYF.

The J gene is TRBJ1-4, the V gene TRBV4-3; no reliable D call. The CDR3 loop spans 16 amino acids. Per germline, CDR1 LGHNA and CDR2 YSLEER. V was pared by 3 bases and J by 2 bases, with 13 bases between. CDR3 in amino acids: CASSHWAGSTNEKLFF. The CDR3 bases are TGCGCCAGCAGCCACTGGGCGGGGTCGACTAATGAAAAACTGTTTTTT.

This clone was detected a few times. The chain links TRBV11-3 to TRBJ2-5; D gene unclear. The CDR3 runs to 14 residues. Trimming shortened V by 5 bases and J by 2 bases, and 12 bases separated the two germline ends. From germline, CDR1 is SGHNT and CDR2 YENEEA. The CDR3 sequence: CASSRGPTQETQYF. The CDR3, as DNA: TGTGCCAGCAGCCGAGGTCCAACACAAGAGACCCAGTACTTC.

This clone appeared once. This sequence joins TRBV5-6 and TRBJ2-1, with a possible D match to TRBD2 (6 bases). In germline, CDR1 is SGHDT, CDR2 YYEEEE. CDR3 length: 17 residues. Trimming left V 1 base short and J 0 bases short, with 14 bases between. This CDR3 is CASSLFLAWSSYNEQFF. The DNA of the CDR3 is TGTGCCAGCAGCTTGTTTCTAGCGTGGAGCTCCTACAATGAGCAGTTCTTC.

The V call is TRBV28, the J call TRBJ2-3; 8 bases are shared with TRBD2. Germline CDR1 MDHEN, CDR2 SYDVKM. The CDR3 loop spans 19 amino acids. V was pared by 6 bases and J by 1 base, with 18 bases of the junction left unmatched. Here the CDR3 reads CASSAGRIAGTGGTDTQYF. The DNA of the CDR3 is TGTGCCAGCAGCGCGGGTAGGATAGCGGGAACCGGAGGCACAGATACGCAGTATTTT. Using reference TRBV28 and TRBJ2-3 for the parts outside the CDR3, the full variable domain is DVKVTQSSRYLVKRTGEKVFLECVQDMDHENMFWYRQDPGLGLRLIYFSYDVKMKEKGDIPEGYSVSREKKERFSLILESASTNQTSMYLCASSAGRIAGTGGTDTQYFGPGTRLTVL.

The chain recombines TRBV5-1 with TRBJ2-2; 14 positions match TRBD2. The CDR3 length is 17 residues. J lost 5 bases, V lost 3 bases, and 6 bases had no gene match. Germline CDR1 SGHRS, CDR2 YFSETQ. This chain's CDR3 is CASSYGLAGGRTGELFF. The CDR3 DNA reads as TGCGCCAGCAGCTACGGACTAGCGGGAGGAAGGACCGGGGAGCTGTTTTTT. Using reference TRBV5-1 and TRBJ2-2 for the parts outside the CDR3, the full variable domain is KAGVTQTPRYLIKTRGQQVTLSCSPISGHRSVSWYQQTPGQGLQFLFEYFSETQRNKGNFPGRFSGRQFSNSRSEMNVSTLELGDSALYLCASSYGLAGGRTGELFFGEGSRLTVL.

A single count supports this clone. The V gene is TRBV28, the J gene TRBJ2-1; 10 bases agree with TRBD1. With 5 bases clipped from V and 8 bases from J, the junction kept 6 bases outside the gene matches. Germline V gives CDR1 MDHEN, CDR2 SYDVKM. The CDR3 length is 14 residues. CDR3 loop: CASSHRDRGDEQFF. CDR3 in DNA: TGTGCCAGCAGTCACCGGGACAGGGGCGATGAGCAGTTCTTC.